Sequencing of this TCR beta chain was carried out in a study of blood T cell dynamics during melanoma immunotherapy. Germline loops: CDR1 SNHLY, CDR2 FYNNEI. The CDR3 is 13 amino acids. V lost 2 bases and J 0 bases, leaving 5 bases between the germline ends. Time point defined: pre-treatment baseline. Libraries were prepared by immunoSEQ multiplex PCR; TCRdb keeps only in-frame clonotypes and omits some of them. The profile shows 16,000 or so clones, over 65% of them singletons. The sequenced sample was blood, obtained from a patient treated with checkpoint blockade. The clonotype originates from a human donor with melanoma. The chain links TRBV2 to TRBJ2-7; D is unclear. The CDR3 DNA follows: TGTGCCAGCAGTGAATGGCACTCCTACGAGCAGTACTTC. Its translation is CASSEWHSYEQYF.